Below are 18 T cell receptor beta chains sequenced from a single sample in a study of blood T cell repertoires in COVID-19. Using immunoSEQ multiplex PCR, the repertoire was profiled, and TCRdb retains in-frame clones only, with some absent. The repertoire has around 300,000 clones, more than 80% of them found once; the top ten carry 1.1%. Specimen: PBMCs or T cells enriched from blood (not recorded which). All receptors derive from a woman aged 30 to 39 who had recovered from COVID-19.

This chain links TRBV10-2 with TRBJ2-3, with TRBD2 matching 11 bases. V shed 7 bases, J shed 2 bases, and the junction held 17 bases outside the gene matches. The CDR3 length is 19 residues. Germline lookup yields CDR1 WSHSY and CDR2 SAAADI. DNA of the CDR3: TGCGCCAGCAATCCCCTGGGTCCCTATAGCGGGAGGGCCACAGATACGCAGTATTTT. It yields the protein CASNPLGPYSGRATDTQYF.

The genes are TRBV7-6 and TRBJ1-5; 8 bases are shared with TRBD1. The germline CDR1 and CDR2 sequences are SGHVS and FNYEAQ. This CDR3 has 15 residues. Trimming removed 1 base from V and 6 bases from J; junction bases left unmatched: 5. CDR3 region: CASSLGQGAGQPQHF. CDR3 DNA sequence: TGTGCCAGCAGCTTAGGCCAGGGGGCTGGTCAGCCCCAGCATTTT.

This clone was seen a handful of times. The V gene is TRBV4-1, the J gene TRBJ2-1; 7 nucleotides agree with TRBD2. Germline trimming cut 2 bases from V and 6 bases from J; bases unmatched to any gene: 7. Germline V gene data show CDR1 as MGHRA and CDR2 as YSYEKL. This CDR3 region has 15 residues. This CDR3 reads CASSQRGLETNEQFF. The CDR3 DNA follows: TGCGCCAGCAGCCAACGTGGACTAGAAACCAATGAGCAGTTCTTC.

On this clone itself: Mismatch with germline at one junction end may stem from a read error. V gene TRBV5-1 combines with J gene TRBJ2-3; D is perhaps TRBD2 (6 bases). CDR1 SGHRS and CDR2 YFSETQ come from the germline V gene. The CDR3 length is 15 residues. This chain's CDR3 is CASRLRGMGTDTQYF. The CDR3 DNA reads TGCGCCAGCCGCTTGCGGGGAATGGGCACAGATACGCAGTATTTT.

This clone has just one count. This CDR3 is also generated by other DNA sequences in the sample. The chain employs TRBV19 and TRBJ1-1, with TRBD1 identical over 7 bases. V was clipped by 5 bases and J by 5 bases; unmatched bases: 5. CDR1 is LNHDA and CDR2 is SQIVND in the germline V gene (reference sequence). The CDR3 is 13 amino acids. As DNA, the CDR3 is TGTGCCAGTAGTTTGACAGGGAGGACTGAAGCTTTCTTT. Encoded protein: CASSLTGRTEAFF.

About this clone itself: This sample also contains other DNA sequences that code for the same CDR3. The rearrangement joins TRBV20-1 to TRBJ2-3; D unclear. The length of the CDR3 is 11 residues. The germline CDR1 and CDR2 sequences are DFQATT and SNEGSKA (reference sequence). V dropped 2 bases and J dropped 4 bases, with 4 bases sitting between them. This chain's CDR3 is CSARRADTQYF. CDR3 in DNA: TGCAGTGCTAGACGGGCAGATACGCAGTATTTT.

The chain couples TRBV6-1 to TRBJ1-1; no definite D call. There are 14 residues in the CDR3. Looked up from germline, CDR1 is MNHNS and CDR2 is SASEGT. The V and J ends lost 3 bases and 0 bases respectively, with 8 bases between them. The CDR3 protein is CASSELLMNTEAFF. DNA for the CDR3: TGTGCCAGCAGTGAGTTACTCATGAACACTGAAGCTTTCTTT.

The chain carries TRBV6-5 and TRBJ2-3; a possible D gene is TRBD2 (6 bases). Between the trimmed V and J ends, which lost 2 bases and 5 bases, there was a span of 14 bases. CDR1 and CDR2 from the germline V gene are MNHEY and SVGAGI. The CDR3 runs 15 residues. The CDR3 loop reads CASSYRAGVEDTQYF. In DNA form, the CDR3 reads TGTGCCAGCAGTTACAGAGCGGGCGTTGAAGATACGCAGTATTTT.

This CDR3 reads CASSSTGPSGSPLHF. CDR3 coding DNA: TGTGCCAGCAGTTCTACCGGGCCCTCGGGGTCACCCCTCCACTTT. This rearrangement joins TRBV27 to TRBJ1-6; D remains unclear. This CDR3 spans 15 amino acids. The germline gives CDR1 MNHEY, CDR2 SMNVEV (reference sequence). Trimming removed 4 bases from V and 10 bases from J, with 17 bases in between.

The chain employs TRBV3-1 (or the pseudogene TRBV3-2) and TRBJ2-5, with 8 bases aligning to TRBD2. The germline V gene has CDR1 LGHDT and CDR2 YNNKEL (reference sequence). The CDR3 length is 17 residues. Trimming cost V 1 base and J 6 bases; bases outside gene matches: 13. CDR3 amino acids: CASSQVHSGGLVKTQYF. CDR3 DNA sequence: TGTGCCAGCAGCCAAGTCCATTCGGGGGGACTAGTAAAGACCCAGTACTTC.

This chain links TRBV12-5 with TRBJ1-5, with 8 bases that match TRBD1. The germline CDR1 and CDR2 sequences are LGHNT and FRNRAP. Trimming at V came to 4 bases and at J to 6 bases, leaving 8 bases not matched to a gene. This CDR3 region has 15 residues. The CDR3: CASGYRTGWVQPQHF. CDR3 DNA sequence: TGTGCTAGTGGTTACCGGACAGGGTGGGTTCAGCCCCAGCATTTT.

The genes are TRBV28 and TRBJ2-1; TRBD2 agrees at 10 bases. V dropped 6 bases and J dropped 4; count of bases not matched to a gene: 9. CDR3 length: 16 amino acids. The germline V gene encodes CDR1 MDHEN and CDR2 SYDVKM. The CDR3 DNA is TGTGCCAGCAGCCCGCCTGGACTAGCGGCTTACAATGAGCAGTTCTTC. Its protein product is CASSPPGLAAYNEQFF.

This sequence joins TRBV14 and TRBJ2-1; 7 bases line up with TRBD1. Germline V gene sequence: CDR1 SGHDN, CDR2 FVKESK. V dropped 4 bases and J dropped 7; count of bases not matched to a gene: 16. The CDR3 runs to 17 residues. The CDR3 protein is CASSPERAGGDRNEQFF. CDR3 sequence (DNA): TGTGCCAGCAGCCCTGAACGGGCAGGGGGTGATAGGAATGAGCAGTTCTTC. The variable domain in full, completed from reference TRBV14 and TRBJ2-1, reads EAGVTQFPSHSVIEKGQTVTLRCDPISGHDNLYWYRRVMGKEIKFLLHFVKESKQDESGMPNNRFLAERTGGTYSTLKVQPAELEDSGVYFCASSPERAGGDRNEQFFGPGTRLTVL.

The chain uses TRBV10-3 and TRBJ2-3; 14 bases match TRBD2. The ends lost 7 bases at V and 6 bases at J; junction bases unmatched: 9. Germline V lookup: CDR1 ENHRY, CDR2 SYGVKD. The CDR3 is 16 amino acids. In DNA form, the CDR3 reads TGTGCCATCAATACAGGACTAGCGGGAGGTGGGGATACGCAGTATTTT. Translation: CAINTGLAGGGDTQYF.

The CDR3: CASSLPQGVGYTF. The CDR3 DNA reads as TGTGCCAGCAGCTTGCCGCAGGGTGTTGGCTACACCTTC. The genes are TRBV5-4 and TRBJ1-2; the D gene is possibly TRBD1 (5 bases). The CDR3 loop spans 13 amino acids. Looked up from germline, CDR1 is SGHNT and CDR2 is YYREEE (reference sequence). V was trimmed by 1 base and J by 7 bases, leaving 11 bases between them. Variable domain in full (rest from reference TRBV5-4 and TRBJ1-2): ETGVTQSPTHLIKTRGQQVTLRCSSQSGHNTVSWYQQALGQGPQFIFQYYREEENGRGNFPPRFSGLQFPNYSSELNVNALELDDSALYLCASSLPQGVGYTFGSGTRLTVV.

The chain is built from TRBV5-1 and TRBJ2-2; the D gene is possibly TRBD2 (5 bases). The CDR3 loop spans 19 amino acids. Trimming removed 0 bases from V and 6 bases from J, with 24 bases in between. Germline loops: CDR1 SGHRS, CDR2 YFSETQ. Here the CDR3 DNA reads TGCGCCAGCAGCTTGGTGTGGGGTCTACTAGGTCACACAGCCGGGGAGCTGTTTTTT. The encoded protein is CASSLVWGLLGHTAGELFF. Using reference TRBV5-1 and TRBJ2-2 for the parts outside the CDR3, the full variable domain is KAGVTQTPRYLIKTRGQQVTLSCSPISGHRSVSWYQQTPGQGLQFLFEYFSETQRNKGNFPGRFSGRQFSNSRSEMNVSTLELGDSALYLCASSLVWGLLGHTAGELFFGEGSRLTVL.

The chain joins TRBV29-1 to TRBJ1-1; D is unclear. Trimming took 4 bases from V and 4 from J, leaving 10 bases between them. The CDR3 covers 12 residues. The germline CDR1 and CDR2 sequences are SQVTM and ANQGSEA. CDR3 amino acids: CSVGDSVTEAFF. DNA for the CDR3: TGCAGCGTTGGAGACTCCGTCACTGAAGCTTTCTTT.

This chain connects TRBV28 to TRBJ2-7; D is unclear. Germline assignment: CDR1 MDHEN and CDR2 SYDVKM. CDR3 length: 14 residues. The V gene lost 1 base and the J gene lost 2 bases, with 9 bases spanning the gap. The chain's CDR3 is CASSLYRRTYEQYF. The CDR3 coding sequence is TGTGCCAGCAGTTTATATAGGCGGACCTACGAGCAGTACTTC.